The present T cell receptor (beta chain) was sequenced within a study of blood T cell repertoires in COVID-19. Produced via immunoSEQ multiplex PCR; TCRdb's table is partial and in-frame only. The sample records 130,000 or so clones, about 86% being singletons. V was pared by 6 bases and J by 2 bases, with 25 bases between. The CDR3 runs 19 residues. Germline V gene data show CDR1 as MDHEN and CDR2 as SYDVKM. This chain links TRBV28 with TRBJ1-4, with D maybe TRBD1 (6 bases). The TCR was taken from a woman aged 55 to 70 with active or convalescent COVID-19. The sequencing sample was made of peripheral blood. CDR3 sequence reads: CASSRPTGPSIITNEKLFF. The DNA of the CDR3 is TGTGCCAGCAGCCGACCGACAGGACCCTCAATTATTACTAATGAAAAACTGTTTTTT.